Listed below are T cell receptor beta chains from one sample, sequenced in a study of circulating CD8 cells and anti-PD-1 response in melanoma. TCRdb re-derived calls from the reads in MiXCR, one entry per CDR3 protein. The sample consists of several hundred distinct CDR3 sequences, under 15% of them appearing once. The source was CD8+ T cells from PBMCs, collected at baseline or after one month of anti-PD-1 therapy (not recorded which). Receptors originate from a human donor with melanoma. Both conserved end residues are part of each CDR3. Fields, in order: D gene, J gene, V gene, clone size, CDR3 DNA, CDR3 protein. D genes are given only for firm matches. Clone size is not always given. Where it is, it says once, few, many or a class for expanded clones.

>-|TRBJ2-7|TRBV19|few
TGTGCCAGTAGGGAAAGGGACACTCTCTCCTACGAGCAGTACTTC
CASRERDTLSYEQYF
>TRBD2|TRBJ2-3|TRBV5-1|medium-sized
TGCGCCAGCAGCCGTAGCGGGGGGGCCCCAGATACGCAGTATTTT
CASSRSGGAPDTQYF
>-|TRBJ2-1|TRBV9|large
TGTGCCAGCAGCGTATGGGGGGCCCTTGGGGATGAGCAGTTCTTC
CASSVWGALGDEQFF
>-|TRBJ1-6|TRBV4-3|medium-sized
TGCGCCAGCAGCCAAGCCCGGGGGCCAGATTCACCCCTCCACTTT
CASSQARGPDSPLHF
>-|TRBJ2-5|TRBV24-1|medium-sized
TGTGCCCCACCGGCGGACGAGACCCAGTACTTC
CAPPADETQYF
>-|TRBJ2-4|TRBV24-1|medium-sized
TGTGCCACCAAACGCCCGGGCCCCGAGCAATTC
CATKRPGPEQF
>-|TRBJ2-2|TRBV4-3|medium-sized
TGCGCCAGCAGCCCCCGGGACGGGCACTTGGCGGAGCTGTTTTTT
CASSPRDGHLAELFF
>-|TRBJ1-5|TRBV2|medium-sized
TGTGCCAGCAGTGAAGCGATTGGGAACCAGCCCCAGCATTTT
CASSEAIGNQPQHF
>TRBD2|TRBJ2-3|TRBV27|medium-sized
TGTGCCAGCAGCCGAATGACTAGCGGACACACAGATACGCAGTATTTT
CASSRMTSGHTDTQYF
>TRBD2|TRBJ2-3|TRBV18|large
TGTGCCAGCTCACCCACCCTTGCGGGGGGGAGTGATACGCAGTATTTT
CASSPTLAGGSDTQYF
>-|TRBJ1-1|TRBV10-3|medium-sized
TGTGCCATCAGTGAGATGCGGGAAGGAGCTTTCTTT
CAISEMREGAFF
>TRBD1|TRBJ2-6|TRBV2|medium-sized
TGTGCCAGGGGACTACCGGGACAGGGAATGTCTGGGGCCAACGTCCTGACTTTC
CARGLPGQGMSGANVLTF
>-|TRBJ1-3|TRBV20-1|large
TGCAGTGCTAGAGACTTCGACTCTGGAAACACCATATATTTT
CSARDFDSGNTIYF
>-|TRBJ1-2|TRBV19|large
TGTGCCAGTAGTACAGGGGTCGGCTACACCTTC
CASSTGVGYTF
>TRBD1|TRBJ2-7|TRBV29-1|large
TGCAGCGTTGAATTGGACAGGGGGTGGGAGCAGTACTTC
CSVELDRGWEQYF
>-|TRBJ1-4|TRBV7-9|medium-sized
TGTGCCAGCAGCTTAGCTCGCAGTAGCTGGGATGAAAAACTGTTTTTT
CASSLARSSWDEKLFF
>TRBD2|TRBJ2-1|TRBV20-1|medium-sized
TGCAGTGGACTAGCGGGGCCCAGCTCCTACAATGAGCAGTTCTTC
CSGLAGPSSYNEQFF
>-|TRBJ2-7|TRBV27|medium-sized
TGTGCCAGCAGTTCCGGCTACGAGCAGTACTTC
CASSSGYEQYF
>-|TRBJ2-1|TRBV5-6|medium-sized
TGTGCCAGCAGCCTTCCAAGACGAAGACAGTCATGGCAGAGGGATGAGCAGTTCTTC
CASSLPRRRQSWQRDEQFF
>TRBD1|TRBJ2-7|TRBV7-2|medium-sized
TGTGCCAGCAGCGCCCCGACAGGGACACTTTCCTACGAGCAGTACTTC
CASSAPTGTLSYEQYF
>-|TRBJ2-3|TRBV2|-
TGTGCCAGCAGTGGCCTCGCGTCTAGCACAGATATGCAGTATTTT
CASSGLASSTDMQYF
>-|TRBJ2-3|TRBV12-3/TRBV12-4|medium-sized
TGTGCCAGCAGCCCTAGTATCCAGCGTAGCACAGATACGCAGTATTTT
CASSPSIQRSTDTQYF
>TRBD1|TRBJ1-1|TRBV20-1|large
TGCAGTGCTAGGGGGACAGGGGACACTGAAGCTTTCTTT
CSARGTGDTEAFF
>-|TRBJ2-7|TRBV27|medium-sized
TGTGCCAGCAGTTTCGGGATGTCCTACGAGCAGTACTTC
CASSFGMSYEQYF
>TRBD1|TRBJ2-2|TRBV12-3/TRBV12-4|medium-sized
TGTGCCTCGGGACAGACTACGAACACCGGGGAGCTGTTTTTT
CASGQTTNTGELFF
>TRBD1|TRBJ2-1|TRBV20-1|few
TGCAGTGCTAGGCACGACAGGGCCCTATACAATGAGCAGTTCTTC
CSARHDRALYNEQFF
>-|TRBJ1-1|TRBV19|-
TGTGCCAGTATTGGCACAGGGCTTGGCACTGAAGCTTTCTTT
CASIGTGLGTEAFF
>-|TRBJ2-7|TRBV9|medium-sized
TGTGCCAGCAGCGTAGATCCGGGGGCCAACGAGCAGTACTTC
CASSVDPGANEQYF
>-|TRBJ1-6|TRBV27|medium-sized
TGTGCCAGCAGTTACCGTACGAATTCACCCCTCCACTTT
CASSYRTNSPLHF
>-|TRBJ1-1|TRBV20-1|large
TGCAGTGCCAACCCACCGGGGGGGTCAATGAACACTGAAGCTTTCTTT
CSANPPGGSMNTEAFF
>-|TRBJ1-2|TRBV4-3|medium-sized
TGCGCCAGCAGCCAAGTAGGGATCTATGGCTACACCTTC
CASSQVGIYGYTF
>TRBD1|TRBJ1-2|TRBV9|large
TGTGCCAGCAGCGGAGCCGGGGACAGGTTTGACTATGGCTACACCTTC
CASSGAGDRFDYGYTF
>-|TRBJ1-6|TRBV19|large
TGTGCCAGTAGTGGCGTGCTGGACAACCGTAATTCACCCCTCCACTTT
CASSGVLDNRNSPLHF